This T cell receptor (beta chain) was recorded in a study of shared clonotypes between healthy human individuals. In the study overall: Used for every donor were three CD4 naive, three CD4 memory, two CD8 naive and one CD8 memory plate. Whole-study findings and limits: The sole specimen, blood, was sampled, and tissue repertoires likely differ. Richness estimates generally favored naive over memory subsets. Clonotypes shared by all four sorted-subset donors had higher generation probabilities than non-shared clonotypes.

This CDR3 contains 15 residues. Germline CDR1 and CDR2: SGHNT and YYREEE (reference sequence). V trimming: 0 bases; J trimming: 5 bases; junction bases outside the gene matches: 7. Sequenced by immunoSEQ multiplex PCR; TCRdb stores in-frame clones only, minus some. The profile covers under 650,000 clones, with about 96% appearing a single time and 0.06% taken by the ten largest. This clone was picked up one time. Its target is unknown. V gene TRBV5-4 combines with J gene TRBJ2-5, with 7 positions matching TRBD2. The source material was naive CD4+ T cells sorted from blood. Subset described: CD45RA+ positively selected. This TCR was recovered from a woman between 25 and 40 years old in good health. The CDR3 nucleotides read TGTGCCAGCAGCTTGGACAGTCGGCGGGGGGAGACCCAGTACTTC. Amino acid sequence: CASSLDSRRGETQYF.